Presented here are 20 T cell receptor beta chains from one specimen sequenced in a study of blood T cell repertoires in COVID-19 (dated by TCRdb to the early 2020s). Libraries were built with the immunoSEQ multiplex PCR assay. Entries here come from immuneACCESS through TCRdb and include only in-frame sequences with V and J called. Some clones fail to appear in such tables; in the studies checked, an unresolved V gene covers under half of the shortfall, and the cause of the remainder is unknown. The sample table holds about 140,000 clones, of which 80% to 85% were seen once. The biggest ten clones account for more than 7% of the sample. Sequences were obtained from peripheral blood. Source of these receptors: a human donor in a cohort sampled during active COVID-19.

V gene TRBV11-2 combines with J gene TRBJ1-1; D is perhaps TRBD1 (5 bases). V lost 0 bases, J lost 0 bases, and 11 bases lay in between. Germline V gives CDR1 SGHAT, CDR2 FQNNGV. The CDR3 totals 16 residues. CDR3: CASSLDQPGLNTEAFF. CDR3 DNA: TGTGCCAGCAGCTTAGATCAGCCAGGGTTGAACACTGAAGCTTTCTTT.

The chain recombines TRBV5-1 with TRBJ2-2, with D possibly TRBD2 on 5 matching bases. This CDR3 is built from 15 residues. Germline CDR1 SGHRS, CDR2 YFSETQ. The germline V and J ends were trimmed by 0 bases and 6 bases, with 12 bases remaining between them. CDR3 region: CASSLGAGQPGELFF. In DNA form, the CDR3 reads TGCGCCAGCAGCTTGGGGGCGGGTCAGCCCGGGGAGCTGTTTTTT.

This clone turned up a few times. The rearrangement uses TRBV7-9 and TRBJ1-5; tentative D call: TRBD1 (5 bases). The CDR3 runs to 14 residues. CDR1 and CDR2 (germline): SEHNR, FQNEAQ (reference sequence). Trimming left V 6 bases short and J 4 bases short, with 13 bases between. Written as DNA, the CDR3 is TGTGCCAGCAGTACTTGGGGGGAGAATCAGCCCCAGCATTTT. As protein: CASSTWGENQPQHF.

J is TRBJ2-2 and V is TRBV5-6; D uncertain. V lost 0 bases and J lost 1, with 7 bases in between. CDR1 SGHDT and CDR2 YYEEEE come from the germline V gene. This CDR3 is built from 15 residues. The chain's CDR3 is CASSLEMRNTGELFF. Written as DNA, the CDR3 is TGTGCCAGCAGCTTGGAAATGAGGAACACCGGGGAGCTGTTTTTT.

J is TRBJ2-1 and V is TRBV12-3 or TRBV12-4; D not certain. The CDR3 length is 12 residues. V shed 5 bases and J shed 10 bases, with 12 bases lying between them. CDR3 sequence: CASSTYPAEQFF. CDR3 coding DNA: TGTGCCAGCAGTACCTACCCCGCCGAGCAGTTCTTC.

A note on this clone: Other nucleotide sequences in the sample specify the same CDR3. The CDR3, as DNA: TGTGCCAGCAGCCGCGGGACTGGGGGTAATGAAAAACTGTTTTTT. This sequence encodes CASSRGTGGNEKLFF. The chain couples TRBV6-5 to TRBJ1-4; a possible D gene is TRBD1 (5 bases). The CDR3 loop spans 15 amino acids. With 6 bases removed from V and 4 bases from J, the gap between germline ends came to 15 bases. CDR1 and CDR2 from the germline V gene are MNHEY and SVGAGI.

This chain joins TRBV24-1 and TRBJ1-1, with D possibly matching TRBD1 (6 bases). Trimming left V 4 bases short and J 1 base short, with 9 bases between. CDR1 is KGHDR and CDR2 is SFDVKD in the germline V gene. The CDR3 length is 14 residues. The CDR3 spells CATSDRGPNTEAFF. The DNA of the CDR3 is TGTGCCACCAGTGACAGGGGCCCGAACACTGAAGCTTTCTTT.

This chain joins TRBV21-1 and TRBJ2-7; TRBD2, as called in the table, went unchecked against the DNA. TRBV21-1 is a pseudogene locus. The CDR3 covers 15 residues. CDR3 nucleotide sequence: TGTGCCAGCAGCAAAGGGGGGGGGCCGTACTACGAGCAGTACTTC. Translated: CASSKGGGPYYEQYF.

The rearrangement links TRBV3-1 (or the pseudogene TRBV3-2) to TRBJ2-3, with 10 nucleotides matching TRBD2. The CDR3 runs 18 residues. Per the germline V gene, CDR1 is LGHDT and CDR2 is YNNKEL (reference sequence). V was pared by 4 bases and J by 6 bases, with 16 bases of the junction left unmatched. In nucleotides, the CDR3 is TGTGCCAGCAGCCGGACACTAGCGGGGCAGACCCTGGGGGATACGCAGTATTTT. This translates into CASSRTLAGQTLGDTQYF.

This clone was detected once. The gene calls are TRBV9 and TRBJ1-2; 8 bases line up with TRBD1. The V segment lost 3 bases and the J segment 8 bases; nucleotides outside the gene matches: 12. This CDR3 is built from 15 residues. Germline values: CDR1 SGDLS, CDR2 YYNGEE. CDR3 amino acids: CASSAVDREEGGYTF. The CDR3 nucleotides read TGTGCCAGCAGCGCGGTGGACAGGGAGGAGGGCGGCTACACCTTC.

The genes are TRBV5-1 and TRBJ1-4; D is ambiguous. V was shortened by 4 bases and J by 7 bases, with 11 bases between the two germline ends. This CDR3 contains 13 residues. The germline gives CDR1 SGHRS, CDR2 YFSETQ. The CDR3 reads CASSPQSSEKLFF. In nucleotides, the CDR3 is TGCGCCAGCAGCCCACAGAGTAGTGAAAAACTGTTTTTT.

CDR3 in amino acids: CASGRDRGNTEAFF. CDR3 coding DNA: TGCGCCAGCGGCCGGGACAGGGGAAACACTGAAGCTTTCTTT. The chain links TRBV23-1 to TRBJ1-1; 10 positions match TRBD1. TRBV23-1 is known as an ORF, though its function is uncertain. The CDR3 has 14 amino acids. The junction had 5 bases not matched to a gene; V was cut back by 8 bases and J by 2 bases.

The rearrangement uses TRBV4-1 and TRBJ1-2; tentative D call: TRBD1 (5 bases). The germline V and J ends were trimmed by 0 bases and 8 bases, with 22 bases remaining between them. Germline V gene sequence: CDR1 MGHRA, CDR2 YSYEKL. The CDR3 is 17 amino acids. CDR3: CASSQDGMRQSFTGYTF. In DNA form, the CDR3 reads TGCGCCAGCAGCCAAGATGGTATGAGACAGAGCTTCACGGGCTACACCTTC.

This clone was seen just once. This chain connects TRBV20-1 to TRBJ2-7, with 8 bases that match TRBD2. CDR3 length: 14 amino acids. CDR1 is DFQATT, CDR2 SNEGSKA, per germline (reference sequence). V lost 3 bases to trimming and J lost 4 bases; unmatched junction nucleotides: 8. The CDR3 coding sequence is TGCAGTGCTAGTGGAGCGGGGGATCATTACGAGCAGTACTTC. It codes for CSASGAGDHYEQYF.

This rearrangement joins TRBV5-1 to TRBJ2-2, with TRBD1 matching 8 bases. The CDR3 runs to 14 residues. J lost 5 bases, V lost 0 bases, and 0 bases had no gene match. Germline assignment: CDR1 SGHRS and CDR2 YFSETQ. DNA of the CDR3: TGCGCCAGCAGCTTGGGACAGGGGACCGGGGAGCTGTTTTTT. As protein: CASSLGQGTGELFF.

The V gene is TRBV28, the J gene TRBJ1-6, with D possibly TRBD1 on 6 matching bases. This CDR3 contains 15 residues. Trimming pared 3 bases from V and 6 bases from J, leaving 12 bases between. Germline V gene sequence: CDR1 MDHEN, CDR2 SYDVKM. The CDR3 nucleotides are TGTGCCAGCAGTTTCAGGGGAGGGGGTAATTCACCCCTCCACTTT. It specifies CASSFRGGGNSPLHF.

This clone has a single count. CDR3 DNA: TGTGCCAGCAGCCAAGTTTCTAGCGGCACAGATACGCAGTATTTT. Amino acid sequence: CASSQVSSGTDTQYF. V and J are TRBV3-1 (or the pseudogene TRBV3-2) and TRBJ2-3, with a weak D call TRBD2 (6 bases). The length of the CDR3 is 15 residues. The V and J ends lost 1 base and 1 base respectively, with 9 bases between them. Germline V gene sequence: CDR1 LGHDT, CDR2 YNNKEL (reference sequence).

This rearrangement joins TRBV3-1 (or the pseudogene TRBV3-2) to TRBJ1-4; perhaps TRBD1 as D (6 bases). With 1 base removed from V and 7 bases from J, the gap between germline ends came to 13 bases. The CDR3 covers 15 residues. Germline assignment: CDR1 LGHDT and CDR2 YNNKEL (reference sequence). For the CDR3, the DNA is TGTGCCAGCAGCCAAGGGAGACAGGATGGTGAAAAACTGTTTTTT. Translation: CASSQGRQDGEKLFF.

V usage is TRBV15 and J usage is TRBJ2-1, with 8 bases aligning to TRBD1. The J segment lost 7 bases and the V segment lost 1 base, leaving 6 bases of the junction unmatched. CDR3 size: 15 residues. Germline lookup yields CDR1 LNHNV and CDR2 YYDKDF (reference sequence). CDR3: CATSRAPQGVNEQFF. The DNA of the CDR3 is TGTGCCACCAGCAGAGCTCCACAGGGGGTGAATGAGCAGTTCTTC.

The CDR3 coding sequence is TGTGCCAGCAGTGACCGAACTAGCGGAGTTTTGGGCGAGCAGTACTTC. Translating it yields CASSDRTSGVLGEQYF. J is TRBJ2-7 and V is TRBV6-4, with 8 bases aligning to TRBD2. V trimming: 2 bases; J trimming: 6 bases; junction bases outside the gene matches: 12. This CDR3 spans 16 amino acids. The germline gives CDR1 MRHNA, CDR2 SNTAGT.